This TCR beta chain was captured in a study of CD8+CD57+ T cells in acquired aplastic anemia. The overall study: Quantities of DNA derived from sorted CD4+ and CD8+ cells averaged around 3 ug.

CDR3 and TCR beta VDJ profiling relied on a genomic DNA template. Via MiXCR, TCRdb re-called the reads, giving one row per CDR3 protein. The data show hundreds of thousands of distinct CDR3 sequences, less than 35% seen once. CD8+CD57+ cell expansion had been shown by flow cytometry in patients chosen for sequencing. Findings and caveats of the study: Between patients and controls, 25 to 35 CD8+ CDR3 sequences were found in common.

CDR1 and CDR2 (germline): DFQATT, SNEGSKA (reference sequence). The CDR3 has 19 residues. V lost 3 bases, J lost 3 bases, and 12 bases stayed unmatched. With regard to this clonotype: The antigen remains unidentified.

The chain has TRBV20-1 and TRBJ2-1; 15 bases are a match to TRBD2. The sequence derives from a human donor with aplastic anemia. Sequenced material: sorted CD4+, CD8+, or CD8+CD57+ T cells (not recorded which) from PBMCs. The CDR3 nucleotides read TGCAGTGCTAGCCCGTCCCCGGGACTAGCGGGAGGAATCTACAATGAGCAGTTCTTC. It codes for CSASPSPGLAGGIYNEQFF.